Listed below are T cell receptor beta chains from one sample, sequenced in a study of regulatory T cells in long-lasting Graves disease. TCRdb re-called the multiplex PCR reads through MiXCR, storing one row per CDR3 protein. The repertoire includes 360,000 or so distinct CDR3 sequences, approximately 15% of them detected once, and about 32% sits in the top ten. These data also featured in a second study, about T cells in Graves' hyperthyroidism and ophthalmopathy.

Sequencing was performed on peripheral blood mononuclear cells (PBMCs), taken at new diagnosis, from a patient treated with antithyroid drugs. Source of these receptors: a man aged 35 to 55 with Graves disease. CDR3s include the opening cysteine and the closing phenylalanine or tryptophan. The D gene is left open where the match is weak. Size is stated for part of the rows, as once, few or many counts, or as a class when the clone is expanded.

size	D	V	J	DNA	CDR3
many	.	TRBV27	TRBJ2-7	TGTGCCAGCAGCTTTGGCTACGAGCAGTACTTC	CASSFGYEQYF
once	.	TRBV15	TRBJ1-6	TGTGCCACCAGCAGAGACCTTGACAGGACGAATTCACCCCTCCACTTT	CATSRDLDRTNSPLHF
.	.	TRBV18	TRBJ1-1	TGTGCCAGCTCACCAGGGGGAAGTGTGGGGCTACCTGAAGCTTTCTTT	CASSPGGSVGLPEAFF
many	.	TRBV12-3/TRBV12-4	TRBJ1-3	TGTGCCAGCACCCTTACGGGGGGCGGAAACACCATATATTTT	CASTLTGGGNTIYF
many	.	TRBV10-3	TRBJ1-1	TGTGCCAGCCGGACAGAAACCATGAACACTGAAGCTTTCTTT	CASRTETMNTEAFF
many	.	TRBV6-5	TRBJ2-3	TGTGCCAGCAGTTTCGACAGGAGGAGCACAGATACGCAGTATTTT	CASSFDRRSTDTQYF
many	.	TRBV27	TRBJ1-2	TGTGCCAGCAGTTTATTTGGAAGGGCTTGGACCTTC	CASSLFGRAWTF
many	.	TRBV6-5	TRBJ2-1	TGTGCCAGCAGTTACTCGAAAGGACAGCAGCAGTTCTTC	CASSYSKGQQQFF
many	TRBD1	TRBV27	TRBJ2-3	TGTGCCAGCAGACCCAGGGTCCGGGACAGGGTTTCAGATACGCAGTATTTT	CASRPRVRDRVSDTQYF
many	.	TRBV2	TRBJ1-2	TGTGCCAGCAGTGGGTATTCTCAAGGAGGTCGCTACACCTTC	CASSGYSQGGRYTF
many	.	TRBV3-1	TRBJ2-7	TGTGCCAGCAGCCAGGGACTTCCCCCCTACGAGCAGTACTTC	CASSQGLPPYEQYF
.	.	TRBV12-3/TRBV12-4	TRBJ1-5	TGTGCCAGCAGTTCAGGATGGGGGGCCGATAGCAATCAGCCCCAGCATTTT	CASSSGWGADSNQPQHF
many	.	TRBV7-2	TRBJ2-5	TGTGCCAGCAGCTTATCTGCGGTTGAGACCCAGTACTTC	CASSLSAVETQYF
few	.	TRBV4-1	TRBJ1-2	TGCGCCAGCAGCGGCGTAGGCAACTATGGCTACACCTTC	CASSGVGNYGYTF
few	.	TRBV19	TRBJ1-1	TGTGCCAGTAGTATGGGGTCCCAGGGAGCGTACACTGAAGCTTTCTTT	CASSMGSQGAYTEAFF
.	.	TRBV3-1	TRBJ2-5	TGTGCCAGCAGCCAAGATCGTGGCTGGGCCCAGTACTTC	CASSQDRGWAQYF
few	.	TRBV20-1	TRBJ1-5	TGCAGTGCTAAAACAGGGAGTTCTCAGCCCCAGCATTTT	CSAKTGSSQPQHF
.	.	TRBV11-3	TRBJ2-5	TGTGCCAGCAGCTTCCCCGGCGGGGAGCAAGAGACCCAGTACTTC	CASSFPGGEQETQYF
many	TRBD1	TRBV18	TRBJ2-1	TGTGCCAGCTCACCCGACAGGGCCCATGAGCAGTTCTTC	CASSPDRAHEQFF
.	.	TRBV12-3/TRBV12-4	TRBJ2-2	TGTGCCATTGACGGGTCCGGGGAGCTGTTTTTT	CAIDGSGELFF
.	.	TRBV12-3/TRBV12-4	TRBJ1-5	TGTGCCAGCAGCACAAGATCCGGGGTCAATCAGCCCCGGCATTTT	CASSTRSGVNQPRHF
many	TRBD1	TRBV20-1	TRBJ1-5	TGCAGTGCTCTTAGGACAGGGGAGAATCAGCCCCAGCATTTT	CSALRTGENQPQHF
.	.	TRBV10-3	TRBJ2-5	TGTGCCATCAGTCCATCCCAAGAGACCCAGTACTTC	CAISPSQETQYF
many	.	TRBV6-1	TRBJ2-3	TGTGCCAGCAGTGAAGGGTTAGCGCGTGATACGCAGTATTTT	CASSEGLARDTQYF
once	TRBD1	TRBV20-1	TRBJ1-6	TGCAGTGCTAGAGGGGGACAGTTTTCACCCCTCCACTTT	CSARGGQFSPLHF
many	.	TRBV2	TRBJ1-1	TGTGCCAGCAGTGAGCCAGGGTCCTACACTGAAGCTTTCTTT	CASSEPGSYTEAFF
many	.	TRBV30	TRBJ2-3	TGTGCCTGGAGTGTAATAGGGGGGCGAGACACAGATACGCAGTATTTT	CAWSVIGGRDTDTQYF
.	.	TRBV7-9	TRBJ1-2	TGTGCCAGCAGCCCCGACGCGAGCTTTTATGGCTACACCTTC	CASSPDASFYGYTF
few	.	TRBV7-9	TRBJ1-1	TGTGCCAGCACACGCGGGAGGCTTCAACCTGAAGCTTTCTTT	CASTRGRLQPEAFF
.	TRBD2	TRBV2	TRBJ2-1	TGTGCCAGCCTCAAGTGGACTAGCGGGGCGGATGAGCAGTTCTTC	CASLKWTSGADEQFF
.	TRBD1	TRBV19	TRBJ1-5	TGTGCCAGTAGTTCGACAGGGCGGGGGAGCAATCAGCCCCAGCATTTT	CASSSTGRGSNQPQHF
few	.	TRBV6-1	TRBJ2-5	TGTGCCAGCAGTGAATACGAACGGCTGCAAGAGACCCAGTACTTC	CASSEYERLQETQYF
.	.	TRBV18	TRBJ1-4	TGTGCCAGCTCACCATCAAAGACAGGCTTTGAGAAACTGTTTTTT	CASSPSKTGFEKLFF
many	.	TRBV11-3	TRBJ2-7	TGTGCCAGCAGCGCCGACGTGGAGGGCGAGCAGTACTTC	CASSADVEGEQYF
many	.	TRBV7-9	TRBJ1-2	TGTGCCAGCAGAAAACTTACAGGGAGCGGCTACACCTTC	CASRKLTGSGYTF
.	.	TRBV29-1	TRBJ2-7	TGCAGCGTTGAAGAGCTAAAGGGAGTATTGAGCGAGCAGTACTTC	CSVEELKGVLSEQYF
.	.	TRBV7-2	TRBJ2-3	TGTGCCAGCAGCTTAGGGAACATCGGGTATACGCAGTATTTT	CASSLGNIGYTQYF
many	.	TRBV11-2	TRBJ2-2	TGTGCCAGCAGCTTATGGAACACGAACACCGGGGAGCTGTTTTTT	CASSLWNTNTGELFF
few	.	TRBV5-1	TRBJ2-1	TGCGCCAGCAGGACGGGGGCCGGCGGTGAGCAGTTCTTC	CASRTGAGGEQFF
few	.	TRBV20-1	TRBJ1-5	TGCAGTGCTAGAGGGGGGGATCAGCCCCAGCATTTT	CSARGGDQPQHF
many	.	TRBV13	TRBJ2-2	TGTGCCAGCAGCTTAGGTGGAGGGGAGCTGTTTTTT	CASSLGGGELFF
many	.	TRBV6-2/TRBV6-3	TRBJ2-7	TGTGCCAGCAGTTGGGGCGAGCAGTACTTC	CASSWGEQYF
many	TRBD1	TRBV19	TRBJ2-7	TGTGCCAGTAAGGGACAGGGAACCTCCTACGAGCAGTACTTC	CASKGQGTSYEQYF
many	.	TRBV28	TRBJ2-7	TGTGCCAGCACCGAGGACGGCTCCTACGAGCAGTACTTC	CASTEDGSYEQYF
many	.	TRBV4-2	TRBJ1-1	TGTGCCAGCAGCCGCGGGGCGAACACTGAAGCTTTCTTT	CASSRGANTEAFF
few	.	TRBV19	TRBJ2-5	TGTGCCAGTAGTCTCCTGGGGATCCAACAAGAGACCCAGTACTTC	CASSLLGIQQETQYF
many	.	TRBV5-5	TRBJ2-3	TGTGCCAGCAGCTTGGACGGGTTTGGCACAGATACGCAGTATTTT	CASSLDGFGTDTQYF
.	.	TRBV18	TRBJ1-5	TGTGCCAGCTCACAAACCGGAGAAGGGGCCGGTAATCAGCCCCAGCATTTT	CASSQTGEGAGNQPQHF
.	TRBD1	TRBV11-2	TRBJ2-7	TGTGCCAGCAGCCTCTGCCAGGACAGGGTTGCGGCCGAGCAGTACTTC	CASSLCQDRVAAEQYF
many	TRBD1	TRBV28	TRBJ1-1	TGTGCCAGCAGTTCCGCCCCGGGACAGGGGGCCGCTGAAGCTTTCTTT	CASSSAPGQGAAEAFF
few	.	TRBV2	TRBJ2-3	TGTGCCAACAGTGATCATACCGTCCGCACAGATACGCAGTATTTT	CANSDHTVRTDTQYF
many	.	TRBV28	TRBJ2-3	TGTGCCAGCAGTTTGGACTACATTACGCAGTATTTT	CASSLDYITQYF
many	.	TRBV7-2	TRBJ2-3	TGTGCCAGCAGCTTAGGGAATGTAGCAGATACGCAGTATTTT	CASSLGNVADTQYF
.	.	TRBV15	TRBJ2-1	TGTGCCACCAGCAGAGTACAGGGGGGGGACAATGAGCAGTTCTTC	CATSRVQGGDNEQFF
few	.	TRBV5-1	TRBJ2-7	TGCGCCAGCAAAACGAACTACGAGCAGTACTTC	CASKTNYEQYF
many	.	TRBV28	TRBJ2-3	TGTGCCAGCAAGGAGGGGGCGAGGGCAGATACGCAGTATTTT	CASKEGARADTQYF
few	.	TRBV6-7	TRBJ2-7	TGTGCCAGCAGCCCCCCGCTCCGGGGAAACGAGCAGTACTTC	CASSPPLRGNEQYF
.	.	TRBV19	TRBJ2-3	TGTGCCAGTAGTGGCAGGGCTAGGGAATCAGATACGCAGTATTTT	CASSGRARESDTQYF
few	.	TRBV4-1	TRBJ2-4	TGCGCCAGCAGCCAAGTCGTGGGTCTCCAAAACATTCAGTACTTC	CASSQVVGLQNIQYF
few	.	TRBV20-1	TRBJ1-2	TGCAGTGCTTACCCCCCTCCCTCCTATGGCTACACCTTC	CSAYPPPSYGYTF